This T cell receptor beta chain was identified during a study of T cell repertoires in cytomegalovirus infection. Study-level information: Use of recently identified HLA-C-restricted and well-studied HLA-B-restricted CMV epitopes was part of the study. Indications of both CMV infection and matching HLA type were provided by public TCR beta signatures.

Study outcomes and limitations: HLA-C-restricted, CMV-specific TCR beta clonotypes were dominant ex vivo. Individuals carrying CMV plus the relevant HLA were identified by cumulative frequency of public TCR beta families.

At least ten counts were recorded for this clonotype. Its target is unknown. TCRdb re-derived calls from the reads in MiXCR, one entry per CDR3 protein. The sample has around 900,000 distinct CDR3 sequences; roughly 31% are singletons. CDR1 and CDR2 from the germline V gene are SGHVS and FNYEAQ. This CDR3 region has 16 residues. The ends lost 1 base at V and 5 bases at J; junction bases unmatched: 8. This chain joins TRBV7-6 and TRBJ2-5; 9 nucleotides match TRBD2. This sequence was found in a human donor in good health (CMV status not recorded). Some clones in this sample may be carry-over from other donors' samples. The sequencing used cultured CD8+ T cells from PBMCs, collected from culture after CMV antigen stimulation. For the CDR3, the DNA is TGTGCCAGCAGCTTAGTCGCGGGGGGGGCGAAGGAGACCCAGTACTTC. Encoded protein: CASSLVAGGAKETQYF.